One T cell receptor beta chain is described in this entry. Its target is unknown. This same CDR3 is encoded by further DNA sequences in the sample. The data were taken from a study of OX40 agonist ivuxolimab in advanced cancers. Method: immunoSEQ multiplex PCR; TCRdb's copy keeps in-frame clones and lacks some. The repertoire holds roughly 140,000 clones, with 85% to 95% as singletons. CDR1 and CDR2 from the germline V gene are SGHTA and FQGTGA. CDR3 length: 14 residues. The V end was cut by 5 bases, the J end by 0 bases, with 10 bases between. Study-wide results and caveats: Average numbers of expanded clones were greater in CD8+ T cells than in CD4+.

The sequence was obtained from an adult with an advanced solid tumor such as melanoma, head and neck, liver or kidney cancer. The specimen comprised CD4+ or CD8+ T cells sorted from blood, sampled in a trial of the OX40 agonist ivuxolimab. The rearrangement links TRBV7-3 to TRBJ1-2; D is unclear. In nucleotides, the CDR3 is TGTGCCAGCAGCCCGGACCGTGCTAACTATGGCTACACCTTC. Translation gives CASSPDRANYGYTF.